This T cell receptor (beta chain) was sequenced in a study of blood T cell repertoires in COVID-19. Study information: Spain, Italy and the United States supplied samples that represented acute and convalescent COVID-19. Sources were T cells, B-cell-depleted T cells, or PBMCs; the material itself was cDNA or gDNA.

Trimming cost V 3 bases and J 5 bases; bases outside gene matches: 5. CDR1 is LGHDT, CDR2 YNNKEL, per germline (reference sequence). The CDR3 extends over 14 amino acids. Original analysis: The assay estimated nucleated cells by amplifying reference gene primers. Only in-frame clones appear in the TCRdb table, and some are missing; sequencing was by immunoSEQ multiplex PCR. The V and J calls and clone size come from that table; D and trimming were worked out from the DNA. The sample includes 350,000 to 450,000 clones, roughly 85% seen only once; the top ten take roughly 3.6%. Sequenced: peripheral blood. V and J are TRBV3-1 (or the pseudogene TRBV3-2) and TRBJ2-7; TRBD1 matches at 9 bases. The clonotype originates from a woman aged 18 to 35 with acute or convalescent COVID-19. The CDR3 DNA sequence: TGTGCCAGCAGCCAGGCCGGACAGGGGCACGAGCAGTACTTC. As protein: CASSQAGQGHEQYF.